Here is one T cell receptor beta chain with its context. The antigen is undetermined. This sample is drawn from a study of cytomegalovirus exposure and HLA in healthy donors. General study results and limits: The study recorded 164 TCR beta chains that were cytomegalovirus-associated. Later, an analysis found that common viral pathogens appeared to be linked with several of the most significant clusters.

60 Vbeta and 13 Jbeta primers were used in PCR. Some clones are missing from TCRdb's copy, which holds only in-frame ones; the method was immunoSEQ multiplex PCR. The sample includes under 200,000 clones, 77% of them seen just once. The CDR3 is 15 amino acids. V was clipped by 4 bases and J by 3 bases; unmatched bases: 9. The germline V gene encodes CDR1 SGHRS and CDR2 YFSETQ. The V and J genes are TRBV5-1 and TRBJ2-7; 8 bases match TRBD2. Sequenced material: PBMCs. This TCR was sampled from a woman aged 40 to 50 in good health and CMV-seropositive. CDR3 protein: CASSPSPGTSYEQYF. CDR3 sequence (DNA): TGCGCCAGCAGCCCGAGCCCCGGGACTAGCTACGAGCAGTACTTC.